Listed here are 28 T cell receptor beta chains from one sample, sequenced in a study of cytomegalovirus exposure and HLA in healthy donors. Assay: immunoSEQ multiplex PCR; the TCRdb copy retains only in-frame clones and omits some. The repertoire holds over 250,000 clones, 80% to 90% seen once, with over 0.95% in the top ten. Sequenced: PBMCs. Receptors were obtained from a woman between 18 and 30 years old in good health and CMV-seronegative.

The gene calls are TRBV19 and TRBJ1-2; 7 bases are shared with TRBD1. V lost 10 bases, J lost 2 bases, and 7 bases stayed unmatched. The CDR3 length is 13 residues. Germline V lookup: CDR1 LNHDA, CDR2 SQIVND (reference sequence). The CDR3 spells CATSTGTNYGYTF. The CDR3 DNA sequence: TGTGCCACCTCGACAGGGACCAACTATGGCTACACCTTC.

The J gene is TRBJ2-1, the V gene TRBV9; 12 bases agree with TRBD2. V lost 0 bases to trimming and J lost 7 bases; unmatched junction nucleotides: 2. The CDR3 length is 15 residues. CDR1 is SGDLS, CDR2 YYNGEE, per germline. Written as DNA, the CDR3 is TGTGCCAGCAGCGTAGATGGACTAGCGGGGAATGAGCAGTTCTTC. Amino acid sequence: CASSVDGLAGNEQFF.

This rearrangement joins TRBV2 to TRBJ2-3; 7 positions agree with TRBD1. The CDR3 covers 14 residues. Germline V lookup: CDR1 SNHLY, CDR2 FYNNEI. The V and J ends lost 4 bases and 4 bases, in that order; junction bases with no gene match: 5. The CDR3 reads CASSVWQGADTQYF. CDR3 nucleotides: TGTGCCAGCAGTGTATGGCAGGGGGCAGATACGCAGTATTTT. Looking up the rest from reference TRBV2 and TRBJ2-3 gives the full variable domain: EPEVTQTPSHQVTQMGQEVILRCVPISNHLYFYWYRQILGQKVEFLVSFYNNEISEKSEIFDDQFSVERPDGSNFTLKIRSTKLEDSAMYFCASSVWQGADTQYFGPGTRLTVL.

This chain uses TRBV7-9 with TRBJ2-1; 14 bases map to TRBD2. Per the germline V gene, CDR1 is SEHNR and CDR2 is FQNEAQ (reference sequence). After removal of 5 bases from V and 8 bases from J, the junction contained 8 bases not matched to a gene. This CDR3 comprises 16 residues. CDR3 protein: CASSQGGTSGSYEQFF. CDR3 in DNA: TGTGCCAGCAGCCAGGGGGGGACTAGCGGGAGTTATGAGCAGTTCTTC.

This chain connects TRBV7-8 to TRBJ1-5; TRBD1 matches 7 bases. The CDR3 sequence is 18 residues long. Trimming took 5 bases from V and 4 from J; bases not matched to a gene: 17. From germline, CDR1 is SGHVS and CDR2 FQNEAQ. The CDR3 DNA is TGTGCCAGCAGCCCCCGACAGGGTGTCGTATTTCGGAATCAGCCCCAGCATTTT. Its protein product is CASSPRQGVVFRNQPQHF.

This chain connects TRBV18 to TRBJ1-1; perhaps TRBD1 as D (5 bases). In germline, CDR1 is KGHSH, CDR2 LQKENI. This CDR3 comprises 16 residues. The V and J ends lost 0 bases and 10 bases respectively, with 21 bases between them. CDR3 sequence (DNA): TGTGCCAGCTCACCACCCAATTCGGACAAGGGTGACCGAGCTTTCTTT. It translates to CASSPPNSDKGDRAFF.

J is TRBJ2-2 and V is TRBV27, with 8 bases that match TRBD2. The CDR3 is 15 residues long. Unmatched junction bases numbered 6, after V lost 4 bases and J lost 5 bases. The V gene's germline CDR1 is MNHEY and CDR2 SMNVEV (reference sequence). CDR3 coding DNA: TGTGCCAGCAGTTCCTTGCGGGAGGTAACCGGGGAGCTGTTTTTT. Translation gives CASSSLREVTGELFF.

The J gene is TRBJ1-5, the V gene TRBV28; D perhaps matches TRBD1 (5 bases). V gave up 9 bases and J gave up 1 base, with 13 bases separating them. The CDR3 is 14 amino acids. CDR1 is MDHEN and CDR2 is SYDVKM in the germline V gene. Here the CDR3 reads CASGSGFSNQPQHF. The CDR3 DNA follows: TGTGCCAGTGGATCAGGGTTCAGCAATCAGCCCCAGCATTTT.

The V gene is TRBV9, the J gene TRBJ2-1; 9 positions agree with TRBD2. The trim removed 7 bases at V and 6 bases at J, leaving 11 bases unmatched. Germline lookup yields CDR1 SGDLS and CDR2 YYNGEE. The CDR3 contains 15 residues. CDR3 DNA sequence: TGTGCCAGCCACTCAGCGGCGGGAGGGCGCAATGAGCAGTTCTTC. Protein sequence: CASHSAAGGRNEQFF.

The chain joins TRBV28 to TRBJ2-1, with TRBD2 identical over 11 bases. Germline V gene lookup returns CDR1 MDHEN and CDR2 SYDVKM. CDR3 length: 14 amino acids. V dropped 6 bases and J dropped 9; count of bases not matched to a gene: 7. CDR3 nucleotide sequence: TGTGCCAGCAGACTAGCGGGGGTATATGGTGAGCAGTTCTTC. Translated, it gives CASRLAGVYGEQFF.

This rearrangement joins TRBV6-6 to TRBJ2-7; 7 bases align to TRBD1. The germline CDR1 and CDR2 sequences are MNHNY and SVGAGI (reference sequence). V was pared by 5 bases and J by 2 bases, with 6 bases of the junction left unmatched. The CDR3 is 14 residues long. The CDR3, as DNA: TGTGCCAGCAGTGCACCGGGACAGCCCTACGAGCAGTACTTC. Its protein is CASSAPGQPYEQYF.

The V gene is TRBV28, the J gene TRBJ2-3; the match to TRBD2 covers 7 bases. This CDR3 contains 15 residues. Germline V gene data show CDR1 as MDHEN and CDR2 as SYDVKM. The trim removed 1 base at V and 4 bases at J, leaving 5 bases unmatched. CDR3 nucleotide sequence: TGTGCCAGCAGTTTATTATCGGGAGGAGCAGATACGCAGTATTTT. It specifies CASSLLSGGADTQYF. The whole variable domain, filled in from reference TRBV28 and TRBJ2-3, reads DVKVTQSSRYLVKRTGEKVFLECVQDMDHENMFWYRQDPGLGLRLIYFSYDVKMKEKGDIPEGYSVSREKKERFSLILESASTNQTSMYLCASSLLSGGADTQYFGPGTRLTVL.

V gene TRBV28 combines with J gene TRBJ2-3; 11 bases align to TRBD1. Germline assignment: CDR1 MDHEN and CDR2 SYDVKM. Unmatched junction bases numbered 14, after V lost 8 bases and J lost 4 bases. The CDR3 length is 17 residues. The CDR3 coding sequence is TGTGCCAGCTTTGAGACTCGGACAGGGGGCTTTGCAGATACGCAGTATTTT. Residues: CASFETRTGGFADTQYF.

The V and J genes are TRBV27 and TRBJ2-5; 9 bases match TRBD2. The V segment lost 6 bases and the J segment 4 bases; nucleotides outside the gene matches: 12. There are 16 residues in the CDR3. The germline V gene has CDR1 MNHEY and CDR2 SMNVEV (reference sequence). The CDR3 protein is CASSYYPGLAPETQYF. The CDR3 DNA reads TGTGCCAGCAGCTACTATCCGGGACTAGCTCCAGAGACCCAGTACTTC.

The genes are TRBV27 and TRBJ2-7; tentatively, D is TRBD2 (6 bases). The ends were cut back, 4 bases at V and 4 bases at J, with 17 bases in the middle. This CDR3 region has 15 residues. Germline V gene data show CDR1 as MNHEY and CDR2 as SMNVEV (reference sequence). The CDR3 coding sequence is TGTGCCAGCAGTTCCGGACCATCCGGGAGATACGAGCAGTACTTC. This encodes CASSSGPSGRYEQYF.

The V and J genes are TRBV19 and TRBJ2-7; 7 nucleotides align to TRBD2. The CDR3 loop spans 15 amino acids. The V gene end was trimmed by 5 bases and the J gene end by 7 bases; junction bases not matched to a gene: 14. The germline CDR1 and CDR2 sequences are LNHDA and SQIVND (reference sequence). This chain's CDR3 is CASSPNAGASTEQYF. DNA of the CDR3: TGTGCCAGTAGTCCCAATGCGGGAGCTTCGACTGAGCAGTACTTC.

The rearrangement links TRBV30 to TRBJ2-7; tentatively, D is TRBD1 (5 bases). Trimming took 3 bases from V and 3 from J, leaving 9 bases between them. Germline V gene lookup returns CDR1 GTSNPN and CDR2 SVGIG (reference sequence). The CDR3 totals 12 residues. The CDR3 reads CAWSQQGYEQYF. The CDR3 DNA reads TGTGCCTGGAGCCAGCAGGGCTACGAGCAGTACTTC. The full variable domain, with the rest looked up from reference TRBV30 and TRBJ2-7, is SQTIHQWPATLVQPVGSPLSLECTVEGTSNPNLYWYRQAAGRGLQLLFYSVGIGQISSEVPQNLSASRPQDRQFILSSKKLLLSDSGFYLCAWSQQGYEQYFGPGTRLTVT.

This sequence joins TRBV5-1 and TRBJ2-1; TRBD2 matches 10 bases. The CDR3 extends over 14 amino acids. V dropped 7 bases and J dropped 4; count of bases not matched to a gene: 5. Germline assignment: CDR1 SGHRS and CDR2 YFSETQ. CDR3 loop: CASEAGGQYNEQFF. For the CDR3, the DNA is TGCGCCAGCGAAGCGGGGGGGCAGTACAATGAGCAGTTCTTC.

The gene calls are TRBV9 and TRBJ2-7; possible D gene TRBD2, 6 bases. This CDR3 has 14 amino acids. Between the trimmed V and J ends, which lost 4 bases and 0 bases, there was a span of 11 bases. Per germline, CDR1 SGDLS and CDR2 YYNGEE. CDR3 DNA sequence: TGTGCCAGCAGCCTTAGCGGAGTCTCCTACGAGCAGTACTTC. Its translation: CASSLSGVSYEQYF.

The chain combines TRBV29-1 with TRBJ2-3; 7 bases are a match to TRBD2. Per germline, CDR1 SQVTM and CDR2 ANQGSEA. The CDR3 runs to 14 residues. Trimming took 2 bases from V and 2 from J; bases not matched to a gene: 4. DNA of the CDR3: TGCAGCGTTGAACGAGCGGGGCCCACAGATACGCAGTATTTT. Translated: CSVERAGPTDTQYF.

This chain connects TRBV30 to TRBJ2-7; 8 bases match TRBD1. V trimming: 3 bases; J trimming: 6 bases; junction bases outside the gene matches: 10. This CDR3 has 14 residues. Germline loops: CDR1 GTSNPN, CDR2 SVGIG (reference sequence). The CDR3 sequence: CAWSLGTGRGEQYF. In DNA form, the CDR3 reads TGTGCCTGGAGCCTAGGGACAGGCCGGGGCGAGCAGTACTTC.

CDR3 DNA sequence: TGTGCCAGCAGTTTACTCAACTATGGCTACACCTTC. This gives the protein CASSLLNYGYTF. The chain links TRBV28 to TRBJ1-2; D uncertain. The CDR3 length is 12 residues. V lost 2 bases to trimming and J lost 2 bases, with 3 bases between them. Germline CDR1 is MDHEN and CDR2 is SYDVKM.

The chain uses TRBV30 and TRBJ2-3, with 8 bases matching TRBD2. Germline CDR1 GTSNPN, CDR2 SVGIG (reference sequence). The junction had 6 bases not matched to a gene; V was cut back by 2 bases and J by 2 bases. The CDR3 contains 15 residues. The CDR3 spells CAWSLAGFTTDTQYF. The DNA for the CDR3 is TGTGCCTGGAGTTTAGCGGGGTTCACCACAGATACGCAGTATTTT. The full variable domain, rest sourced from reference TRBV30 and TRBJ2-3, is SQTIHQWPATLVQPVGSPLSLECTVEGTSNPNLYWYRQAAGRGLQLLFYSVGIGQISSEVPQNLSASRPQDRQFILSSKKLLLSDSGFYLCAWSLAGFTTDTQYFGPGTRLTVL.

This chain joins TRBV10-3 and TRBJ2-7; TRBD2 might be the D (7 bases). The CDR3 spans 16 residues. Trimming removed 3 bases from V and 7 bases from J, with 22 bases in between. Germline V CDR1 and CDR2: ENHRY, SYGVKD. The CDR3 DNA reads as TGTGCCATCAGTGATAGTTTCAGGACAGCGGGGCGGGAGCAGTACTTC. It codes for CAISDSFRTAGREQYF.

The chain uses TRBV6-1 and TRBJ1-2, with D possibly TRBD1 on 6 matching bases. V lost 5 bases, J lost 7 bases, and 17 bases lay in between. The germline CDR1 and CDR2 sequences are MNHNS and SASEGT. This CDR3 region has 14 residues. In DNA, the CDR3 is TGTGCCAGCAGTTGGGGCCCCGACAGGACTGGCTACACCTTC. It codes for CASSWGPDRTGYTF.

J is TRBJ2-1 and V is TRBV6-5; possibly TRBD2 for D (5 bases). CDR3 length: 16 amino acids. The V and J ends lost 2 bases and 0 bases respectively, with 11 bases between them. Germline CDR1 reads MNHEY; CDR2 reads SVGAGI. CDR3 in DNA: TGTGCCAGCAGTTACGGAGGCAGGCCCTCCTACAATGAGCAGTTCTTC. Translating it yields CASSYGGRPSYNEQFF.

The V call is TRBV6-5, the J call TRBJ1-5, with D possibly TRBD1 on 6 matching bases. Germline CDR1 and CDR2: MNHEY and SVGAGI. CDR3 length: 14 residues. The V end lost 0 bases, the J end lost 8 bases, and 11 bases lay between the germline ends. CDR3 DNA: TGTGCCAGCAGTTACTCGACAGGCGAGGAGCCCCAGCATTTT. The encoded protein is CASSYSTGEEPQHF.

Written as DNA, the CDR3 is TGTGCCAGTGCTACAGGGAAGTGGACTGAAGCTTTCTTT. Its translation: CASATGKWTEAFF. The J gene is TRBJ1-1, the V gene TRBV19; D is possibly TRBD1 (6 bases). The CDR3 covers 13 residues. Germline CDR1 and CDR2: LNHDA and SQIVND (reference sequence). V dropped 8 bases and J dropped 5 bases, with 15 bases sitting between them.